Following are 23 T cell receptor beta chains from one sample sequenced in a study of T-cell reconstitution after alpha-beta-depleted transplantation in children. It was with unique molecular identifiers that the TCRbeta library was prepared. Using its own MiXCR run on the PCR reads, TCRdb lists one record per CDR3 protein. Of 500,000 to 600,000 distinct CDR3 sequences listed, approximately 29% are singletons. Sequenced here: PBMCs from the stem cell graft donor, sampled from the stem cell graft. These TCRs come from a human donor who donated a stem cell graft to a child with aplastic anemia.

The V gene is TRBV5-1, the J gene TRBJ2-5; 10 bases are a match to TRBD1. The V gene end was trimmed by 4 bases and the J gene end by 4 bases; junction bases not matched to a gene: 7. The CDR3 consists of 15 residues. Germline V lookup: CDR1 SGHRS, CDR2 YFSETQ. The CDR3 bases are TGCGCCAGCAGCCGGGGGACAGGGGCAAGAGAGACCCAGTACTTC. Translation gives CASSRGTGARETQYF.

This clonotype was detected a few times. The V gene is TRBV5-1, the J gene TRBJ1-5, with D possibly matching TRBD1 (6 bases). Trimming pared 5 bases from V and 7 bases from J, leaving 13 bases between. Germline V gene lookup returns CDR1 SGHRS and CDR2 YFSETQ. The CDR3 has 13 residues. The CDR3 bases are TGCGCCAGCAGTAAGGGGGAAGGCCAGCCCCAGCATTTT. Protein product: CASSKGEGQPQHF.

There are a few counts of this clonotype. CDR3 sequence (DNA): TGTGCCAGCAGTACCCTCGACAGGGGGGTTTACAATGAGCAGTTCTTC. This sequence encodes CASSTLDRGVYNEQFF. The chain links TRBV27 to TRBJ2-1, with 9 bases matching TRBD1. V dropped 5 bases and J dropped 4; count of bases not matched to a gene: 9. This CDR3 spans 16 amino acids. CDR1 is MNHEY and CDR2 is SMNVEV in the germline V gene (reference sequence).

V usage is TRBV3-1 and J usage is TRBJ1-6; possibly TRBD1 for D (5 bases). This CDR3 is 15 amino acids long. Germline values: CDR1 LGHDT, CDR2 YNNKEL (reference sequence). The ends were cut back, 3 bases at V and 14 bases at J, with 20 bases in the middle. CDR3 protein: CASSHRGTSGLTLHF. CDR3 in DNA: TGTGCCAGCAGCCACCGCGGGACGTCGGGTTTAACCCTCCACTTT.

The rearrangement links TRBV6-1 to TRBJ2-3; 9 nucleotides align to TRBD1. The CDR3 is made up of 17 amino acids. Trimming cost V 6 bases and J 2 bases; bases outside gene matches: 12. CDR1 is MNHNS and CDR2 is SASEGT in the germline V gene. The CDR3 region is CASSQDRGRDITDTQYF. In DNA form, the CDR3 reads TGTGCCAGCAGCCAGGACAGGGGACGGGATATCACAGATACGCAGTATTTT.

A few counts support this clonotype. The chain has TRBV5-4 and TRBJ2-6, with 8 bases aligning to TRBD1. Per germline, CDR1 SGHNT and CDR2 YYREEE (reference sequence). CDR3 length: 17 residues. J was trimmed by 3 bases and V by 0 bases; bases with no gene match: 5. This chain's CDR3 is CASSLAQGARGANVLTF. CDR3 coding DNA: TGTGCCAGCAGCTTGGCTCAGGGGGCGCGTGGGGCCAACGTCCTGACTTTC.

The chain links TRBV7-2 to TRBJ1-1; a possible D gene is TRBD1 (6 bases). V shed 5 bases and J shed 1 base, with 14 bases lying between them. This CDR3 region has 15 residues. CDR1 is SGHTA, CDR2 FQGNSA, per germline. DNA of the CDR3: TGTGCCAGCAGCCCAGGACAGTTTTCGAACACTGAAGCTTTCTTT. This translates into CASSPGQFSNTEAFF.

CDR3 in amino acids: CASSVQAGDYEQYF. The DNA of the CDR3 is TGTGCCAGCAGCGTACAGGCGGGAGACTACGAGCAGTACTTC. The rearrangement uses TRBV9 and TRBJ2-7, with 7 bases aligning to TRBD2. Per the germline V gene, CDR1 is SGDLS and CDR2 is YYNGEE. V trimming: 1 base; J trimming: 3 bases; junction bases outside the gene matches: 4. The CDR3 contains 14 residues.

This chain joins TRBV7-8 and TRBJ2-1, with TRBD1 identical over 9 bases. V shed 1 base and J 2 bases; nucleotides not matched to a gene: 12. This CDR3 spans 19 amino acids. Germline V gene lookup returns CDR1 SGHVS and CDR2 FQNEAQ. DNA for the CDR3: TGTGCCAGCAGCTTAGGGGTACCGGGACAGGGAAGGGCCTACAATGAGCAGTTCTTC. Translated, it gives CASSLGVPGQGRAYNEQFF.

The rearrangement joins TRBV18 to TRBJ2-5; 11 bases map to TRBD1. The CDR3 spans 15 residues. V was clipped by 6 bases and J by 5 bases; unmatched bases: 8. CDR1 and CDR2 from the germline V gene are KGHSH and LQKENI. Here the CDR3 reads CASSRGQGAWETQYF. The CDR3 DNA follows: TGTGCCAGCTCCCGAGGACAGGGGGCTTGGGAGACCCAGTACTTC.

This clonotype was counted between two and nine times. This chain uses TRBV2 with TRBJ1-2, with 7 positions matching TRBD1. Germline V gene sequence: CDR1 SNHLY, CDR2 FYNNEI. The junction had 19 bases not matched to a gene; V was cut back by 6 bases and J by 3 bases. This CDR3 has 18 residues. DNA of the CDR3: TGTGCCAGCAGGGGTGTTCTACAGGGGACCCCTAGATACTATGGCTACACCTTC. Encoded protein: CASRGVLQGTPRYYGYTF. The full variable domain, completed using reference TRBV2 and TRBJ1-2, is EPEVTQTPSHQVTQMGQEVILRCVPISNHLYFYWYRQILGQKVEFLVSFYNNEISEKSEIFDDQFSVERPDGSNFTLKIRSTKLEDSAMYFCASRGVLQGTPRYYGYTFGSGTRLTVV.

This rearrangement joins TRBV12-3 or TRBV12-4 to TRBJ2-2; 8 bases agree with TRBD1. V dropped 3 bases and J dropped 1; count of bases not matched to a gene: 10. This CDR3 region has 18 residues. Here the CDR3 reads CASSFWDSGTGNTGELFF. In DNA form, the CDR3 reads TGTGCCAGCAGTTTCTGGGATAGTGGGACAGGGAACACCGGGGAGCTGTTTTTT.

In this sample, this clonotype turned up a few times. The V and J genes are TRBV6-1 and TRBJ2-4; D could derive from TRBD1 or TRBD2 (5 bases each). Germline V gives CDR1 MNHNS, CDR2 SASEGT. Trimming removed 1 base at V and 4 bases at J, with 8 bases between. This CDR3 has 14 amino acids. The CDR3, as DNA: TGTGCCAGCAGTGAAGTCGGGGCGAAAAACATTCAGTACTTC. It is translated as CASSEVGAKNIQYF.

The table lists this clonotype with a few counts. The chain joins TRBV29-1 to TRBJ2-2; TRBD1 or TRBD2 may be the D gene (5 bases each). The V and J ends lost 6 bases and 1 base respectively, with 9 bases between them. This CDR3 has 13 residues. Germline loops: CDR1 SQVTM, CDR2 ANQGSEA. CDR3: CSVRDGNTGELFF. The CDR3, as DNA: TGCAGCGTCCGGGACGGGAACACCGGGGAGCTGTTTTTT.

The CDR3 bases are TGTGCCAGCACCTCCATGGACAGGAGCACAGATACGCAGTATTTT. Its translation is CASTSMDRSTDTQYF. V is TRBV7-6 and J is TRBJ2-3; 7 nucleotides match TRBD1. The trim removed 7 bases at V and 0 bases at J, leaving 7 bases unmatched. CDR1 SGHVS and CDR2 FNYEAQ come from the germline V gene. The CDR3 has 15 amino acids.

The chain is built from TRBV27 and TRBJ2-3; D gene uncertain. Germline CDR1 MNHEY, CDR2 SMNVEV (reference sequence). The CDR3 totals 13 residues. Trimming stripped 6 bases from V and 1 base from J, with 8 bases between. The CDR3 DNA reads TGTGCCAGCAGCAATCGGGGCACAGATACGCAGTATTTT. Protein product: CASSNRGTDTQYF.

V is TRBV30 and J is TRBJ2-1; 7 positions agree with TRBD1. Germline V lookup: CDR1 GTSNPN, CDR2 SVGIG (reference sequence). The ends lost 1 base at V and 11 bases at J; junction bases unmatched: 2. CDR3 length equals 11 residues. The CDR3 DNA sequence: TGTGCCTGGAGTGGGGACAGCAAGCAGTTCTTC. Its protein is CAWSGDSKQFF. The full variable domain, rest sourced from reference TRBV30 and TRBJ2-1, is SQTIHQWPATLVQPVGSPLSLECTVEGTSNPNLYWYRQAAGRGLQLLFYSVGIGQISSEVPQNLSASRPQDRQFILSSKKLLLSDSGFYLCAWSGDSKQFFGPGTRLTVL.

This chain connects TRBV5-1 to TRBJ2-3, with TRBD1 identical over 8 bases. V gave up 7 bases and J gave up 4 bases; unmatched junction bases: 11. CDR1 and CDR2 from the germline V gene are SGHRS and YFSETQ. This CDR3 is 15 amino acids long. The CDR3 loop is CASLPGTGTSDTQYF. CDR3 coding DNA: TGCGCCAGCCTACCCGGGACAGGAACCTCAGATACGCAGTATTTT.

This clonotype was recorded many times. CDR3 DNA sequence: TGTGCCAGCAGTCCCGGGGAGAACACTGAAGCTTTCTTT. Protein: CASSPGENTEAFF. The chain employs TRBV12-3 or TRBV12-4 and TRBJ1-1; D gene ambiguous. This CDR3 has 13 amino acids. Trimming removed 5 bases at V and 1 base at J, with 8 bases between.

This clonotype has only a few counts. The gene calls are TRBV3-1 and TRBJ1-1; no definite D call. Germline-derived CDR1 and CDR2 are LGHDT and YNNKEL (reference sequence). The CDR3 extends over 16 amino acids. V lost 5 bases and J 0 bases, leaving 16 bases between the germline ends. CDR3 DNA sequence: TGTGCCAGCAGCACCAACAAGTTGGGCCTGAACACTGAAGCTTTCTTT. It codes for CASSTNKLGLNTEAFF.

This clonotype was recorded a few times. The J gene is TRBJ2-7, the V gene TRBV5-5; D possibly corresponds to TRBD2 (5 bases). Germline CDR1 SGHKS, CDR2 YYEKEE (reference sequence). The CDR3 sequence is 15 residues long. The V gene lost 4 bases and the J gene lost 1 base, with 15 bases spanning the gap. CDR3 sequence (DNA): TGTGCCAGCAGCCGGGTGGGAGCGGATTCCTACGAGCAGTACTTC. Amino acids: CASSRVGADSYEQYF.

Only a few counts were recorded for this clonotype. This sequence joins TRBV6-5 and TRBJ2-1; no clear D gene. This CDR3 is 12 amino acids long. Trimming stripped 7 bases from V and 0 bases from J, with 4 bases between. Germline V gene sequence: CDR1 MNHEY, CDR2 SVGAGI. The CDR3 nucleotides read TGTGCCAGCACGAGCTCCTACAATGAGCAGTTCTTC. Protein product: CASTSSYNEQFF.

Concerning this clonotype itself: It is unclear where the CDR3 begins or ends on the DNA, so no DNA is shown, and the CDR3 is as TCRdb lists it. The V call is TRBV29-1, the J call TRBJ1-2; TRBD1 reflects the table's D call only, with no check against the DNA. CDR1 is SQVTM, CDR2 ANQGSEA, per germline. The CDR3 is made up of 13 amino acids, end residues included. CDR3 in amino acids: CSVGPGQGSGYTF.